A selection of T cell receptor beta chains follows, all from one sample in a study of a mutant IDH1 vaccine in newly diagnosed glioma. TCRdb's copy holds only in-frame clones and misses some; the assay was immunoSEQ multiplex PCR. The sample has roughly 76,000 clones, 85% seen once; the top ten hold 2% to 2.5%. No cognate antigen is known for these TCRs. This specimen consisted of PBMCs, obtained from a glioma patient whose treatment included an IDH1 peptide vaccine. The source of these receptors is a young man with glioma. Some clones in this sample may be carry-over from other donors' samples. The conserved cysteine and the conserved F or W are not part of the CDR3 here. The order of the fields is CDR3 protein, clone size, J gene, V gene. Not all rows give a size; the values are once, few, many and, for expanded clones, a class.

ASSSETGGDQETQY	NA	TRBJ2-5	TRBV7-2
ASSQEAGLTETQY	few	TRBJ2-5	TRBV4-1
ASSYDRVRNEKLF	NA	TRBJ1-4	TRBV7-8
ASSWPGQGSSGANVLT	NA	TRBJ2-6	TRBV7-1
ASSENAYQPQH	NA	TRBJ1-5	TRBV2
ASSGIANTGELF	NA	TRBJ2-2	TRBV18
ASTTGTFPYEQY	NA	TRBJ2-7	TRBV30
ASRRTVSGNTIY	NA	TRBJ1-3	TRBV19
ASTHNPGDTDTQY	NA	TRBJ2-3	TRBV6-1
ATSRDYEAVGTDTQY	NA	TRBJ2-3	TRBV15
ASSSRTSGGGF	NA	TRBJ2-1	TRBV11-2
ASSQRYPWGHNYGYT	NA	TRBJ1-2	TRBV27
ASSQGTSNTEAF	NA	TRBJ1-1	TRBV4-1
ASRNRGPNTEAF	NA	TRBJ1-1	TRBV10-2
ASSLWRVTSSGNTIY	NA	TRBJ1-3	TRBV7-2
AISDNSPLH	NA	TRBJ1-6	TRBV10-3
ASSPSGGSSYEQY	once	TRBJ2-7	TRBV18
ASSPLAGGQEQF	NA	TRBJ2-1	TRBV6-1
ASSWGTRGGYGYT	few	TRBJ1-2	TRBV7-3
ASSFDRGAYEQY	NA	TRBJ2-7	TRBV13
ASSTRETGTGELF	NA	TRBJ2-2	TRBV28
ASSARGRVLYTDTQY	NA	TRBJ2-3	TRBV6-1
ASSLTGTSGESRADTQY	few	TRBJ2-3	TRBV4-2
AISFLPPGTSGRGYNEQF	few	TRBJ2-1	TRBV10-3
ASSIVGAPNEQF	NA	TRBJ2-1	TRBV19
ASSQGRGFGTDTQY	NA	TRBJ2-3	TRBV6-6